Below are 10 T cell receptor beta chains sequenced from a single sample in a study of cytomegalovirus exposure and HLA in healthy donors. Primers included in the PCR were 60 Vbeta and 13 Jbeta primers. Profiling relied on immunoSEQ multiplex PCR, and the TCRdb table lists in-frame clones only, not all of them. The table has some 190,000 clones, around 90% seen once. The specimen was PBMCs. These receptors came from a boy between 2 and 10 years old in good health and CMV-seronegative.

The chain has TRBV7-9 and TRBJ2-3, with TRBD2 matching over 7 bases. The CDR3 has 15 amino acids. After removal of 4 bases from V and 0 bases from J, the junction contained 4 bases not matched to a gene. Germline CDR1 and CDR2: SEHNR and FQNEAQ (reference sequence). The CDR3 reads CASSSSTSSTDTQYF. The CDR3 nucleotides read TGTGCCAGCAGCTCATCGACTAGCAGCACAGATACGCAGTATTTT.

J is TRBJ2-1 and V is TRBV6-5; weak D call: TRBD2 (6 bases). Germline lookup yields CDR1 MNHEY and CDR2 SVGAGI. With 2 bases removed from V and 5 bases from J, the gap between germline ends came to 16 bases. This CDR3 is 16 amino acids long. The CDR3 DNA is TGTGCCAGCAGTTACGAGGGTCTAGCGTCGAACAATGAGCAGTTCTTC. This sequence encodes CASSYEGLASNNEQFF.

The chain carries TRBV27 and TRBJ2-3, with TRBD2 as a possible D gene (6 bases). The CDR3 loop spans 18 amino acids. V was cut by 2 bases and J by 6 bases, with 24 bases left in between. Germline V gene sequence: CDR1 MNHEY, CDR2 SMNVEV (reference sequence). The chain's CDR3 is CASSLERAPGAGRDTQYF. DNA for the CDR3: TGTGCCAGCAGTTTAGAGCGAGCCCCGGGCGCGGGGCGGGATACGCAGTATTTT.

The genes are TRBV19 and TRBJ2-7; TRBD2 matches 8 bases. V lost 5 bases and J lost 3; bases outside the gene matches: 9. The CDR3 extends over 15 amino acids. Germline V lookup: CDR1 LNHDA, CDR2 SQIVND (reference sequence). The DNA for the CDR3 is TGTGCCAGTAGTGAACTAGCGGCGCTTTACTACGAGCAGTACTTC. Translation: CASSELAALYYEQYF.

The chain combines TRBV29-1 with TRBJ2-7, with a possible D match to TRBD2 (6 bases). The germline V gene encodes CDR1 SQVTM and CDR2 ANQGSEA. CDR3 size: 17 residues. Trimming left V 2 bases short and J 0 bases short, with 20 bases between. CDR3 DNA: TGCAGCGTTGAACTTAGGTCCCCGCAGGGAGGCTCCTACGAGCAGTACTTC. Encoded protein: CSVELRSPQGGSYEQYF.

The chain has TRBV4-1 and TRBJ2-3; D perhaps matches TRBD1 (5 bases). Per the germline V gene, CDR1 is MGHRA and CDR2 is YSYEKL. The CDR3 has 17 residues. Trimming cost V 0 bases and J 3 bases, with 16 bases left between them. The CDR3 is CASSQENEAGHTDTQYF. CDR3 nucleotide sequence: TGCGCCAGCAGCCAAGAAAATGAGGCAGGGCATACAGATACGCAGTATTTT.

The chain is built from TRBV10-3 and TRBJ2-7; the D is unclear. Germline V gene lookup returns CDR1 ENHRY and CDR2 SYGVKD. The CDR3 totals 12 residues. Trimming cost V 5 bases and J 2 bases, with 7 bases left between them. CDR3 sequence (DNA): TGTGCCATCAGTCAGGTAACCTACGAGCAGTACTTC. Amino acids: CAISQVTYEQYF.

This clone showed up just a few times. This CDR3 is CASSPGGVRMNTEAFF. As DNA, the CDR3 is TGTGCCAGCTCACCCGGGGGTGTACGGATGAACACTGAAGCTTTCTTT. The rearrangement links TRBV18 to TRBJ1-1; TRBD1 might be the D (5 bases). The CDR3 is 16 residues long. Germline V gene data show CDR1 as KGHSH and CDR2 as LQKENI. Trimming cost V 3 bases and J 0 bases, with 14 bases left between them.

Worth noting for this clone: The same CDR3 is also encoded by other DNA sequences in this sample. The gene calls are TRBV7-3 and TRBJ1-1, with D maybe TRBD1 (5 bases). This CDR3 has 14 amino acids. Trimming took 6 bases from V and 4 from J, leaving 15 bases between them. Germline V CDR1 and CDR2: SGHTA, FQGTGA. As DNA, the CDR3 is TGTGCCAGCAGTCTCACGGGGGGGGGCACTGAAGCTTTCTTT. It specifies CASSLTGGGTEAFF.

V is TRBV5-4 and J is TRBJ2-1; 9 bases align to TRBD2. The CDR3 has 15 residues. The germline gives CDR1 SGHNT, CDR2 YYREEE (reference sequence). The junction had 8 bases not matched to a gene; V was cut back by 0 bases and J by 10 bases. This CDR3 reads CASSLGREGPREQFF. Written as DNA, the CDR3 is TGTGCCAGCAGCTTGGGGCGGGAGGGCCCCAGGGAGCAGTTCTTC. Variable domain in full (rest from reference TRBV5-4 and TRBJ2-1): ETGVTQSPTHLIKTRGQQVTLRCSSQSGHNTVSWYQQALGQGPQFIFQYYREEENGRGNFPPRFSGLQFPNYSSELNVNALELDDSALYLCASSLGREGPREQFFGPGTRLTVL.